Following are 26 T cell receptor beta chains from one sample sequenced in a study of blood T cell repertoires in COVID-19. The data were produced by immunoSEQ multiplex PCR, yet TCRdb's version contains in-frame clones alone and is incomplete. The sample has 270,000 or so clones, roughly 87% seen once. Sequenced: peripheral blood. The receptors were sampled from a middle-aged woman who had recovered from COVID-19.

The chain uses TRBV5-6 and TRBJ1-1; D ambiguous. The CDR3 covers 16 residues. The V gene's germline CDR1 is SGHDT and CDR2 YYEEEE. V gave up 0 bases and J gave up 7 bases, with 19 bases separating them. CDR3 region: CASSLVGSLFSVEAFF. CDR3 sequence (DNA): TGTGCCAGCAGCTTGGTAGGGAGTCTGTTTTCGGTTGAAGCTTTCTTT.

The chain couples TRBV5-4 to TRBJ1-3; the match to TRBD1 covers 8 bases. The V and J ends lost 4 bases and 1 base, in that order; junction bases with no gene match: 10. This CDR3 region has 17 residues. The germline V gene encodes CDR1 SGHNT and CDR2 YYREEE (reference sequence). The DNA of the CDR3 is TGTGCCAGCAGCCCAAACAGGGGGACGAGATCTGGAAACACCATATATTTT. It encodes CASSPNRGTRSGNTIYF.

The CDR3 DNA sequence: TGCGCCAGCAGCCAAGATGGGACAGGGGCTGGAAACACCATATATTTT. Translation gives CASSQDGTGAGNTIYF. The V and J genes are TRBV4-3 and TRBJ1-3; 10 bases map to TRBD1. There are 16 residues in the CDR3. In germline, CDR1 is LGHNA, CDR2 YSLEER. V was pared by 0 bases and J by 2 bases, with 1 base of the junction left unmatched.

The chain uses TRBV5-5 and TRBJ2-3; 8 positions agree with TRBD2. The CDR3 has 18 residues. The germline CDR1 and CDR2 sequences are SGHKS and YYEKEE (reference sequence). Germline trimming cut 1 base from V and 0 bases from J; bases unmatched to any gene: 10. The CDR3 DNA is TGTGCCAGCAGCTTGACGGGACTAGTCGCCTCTAGCACAGATACGCAGTATTTT. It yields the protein CASSLTGLVASSTDTQYF.

The CDR3 DNA is TGTGCCAGCAGTTACTCCCGAAGGGGGCCCGGGGGAGGCTACACCTTC. It translates to CASSYSRRGPGGGYTF. The rearrangement uses TRBV6-5 and TRBJ1-2; 7 bases are shared with TRBD1. The germline V gene has CDR1 MNHEY and CDR2 SVGAGI. The junction had 12 bases not matched to a gene; V was cut back by 0 bases and J by 8 bases. CDR3 length equals 16 residues.

CDR3 loop: CASSHGADQPQHF. The CDR3 DNA is TGTGCCAGCAGCCATGGTGCGGATCAGCCCCAGCATTTT. V is TRBV3-1 (or the pseudogene TRBV3-2) and J is TRBJ1-5, with D uncertain. Germline V gene lookup returns CDR1 LGHDT and CDR2 YNNKEL (reference sequence). The CDR3 consists of 13 residues. Trimming took off 3 bases at V and 5 bases at J, with 8 bases between the two ends.

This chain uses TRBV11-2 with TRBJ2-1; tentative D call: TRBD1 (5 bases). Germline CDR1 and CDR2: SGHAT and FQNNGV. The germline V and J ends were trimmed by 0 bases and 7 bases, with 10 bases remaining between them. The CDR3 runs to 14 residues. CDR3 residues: CASSLELTVNEQFF. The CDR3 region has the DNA TGTGCCAGCAGCTTAGAACTGACAGTTAATGAGCAGTTCTTC.

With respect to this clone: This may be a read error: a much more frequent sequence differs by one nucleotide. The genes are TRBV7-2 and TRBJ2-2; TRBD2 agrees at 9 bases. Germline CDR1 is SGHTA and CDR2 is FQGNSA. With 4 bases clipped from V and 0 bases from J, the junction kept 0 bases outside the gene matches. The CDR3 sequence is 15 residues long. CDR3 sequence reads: CASSSSGANTGELFF. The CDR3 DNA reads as TGTGCCAGCAGCTCTAGCGGGGCGAACACCGGGGAGCTGTTTTTT.

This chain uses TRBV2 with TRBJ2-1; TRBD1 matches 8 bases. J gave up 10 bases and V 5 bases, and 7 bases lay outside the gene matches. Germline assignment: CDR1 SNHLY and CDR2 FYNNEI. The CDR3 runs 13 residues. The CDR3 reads CASSQERQGEQFF. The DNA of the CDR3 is TGTGCCAGCAGTCAGGAGAGACAGGGGGAGCAGTTCTTC. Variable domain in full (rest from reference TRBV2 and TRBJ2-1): EPEVTQTPSHQVTQMGQEVILRCVPISNHLYFYWYRQILGQKVEFLVSFYNNEISEKSEIFDDQFSVERPDGSNFTLKIRSTKLEDSAMYFCASSQERQGEQFFGPGTRLTVL.

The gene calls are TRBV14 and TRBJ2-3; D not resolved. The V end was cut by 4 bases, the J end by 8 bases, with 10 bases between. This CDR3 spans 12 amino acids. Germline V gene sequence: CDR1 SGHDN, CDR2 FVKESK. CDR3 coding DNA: TGTGCCAGCAGCCTGAGTCTTGGTACGCAGTATTTT. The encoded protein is CASSLSLGTQYF.

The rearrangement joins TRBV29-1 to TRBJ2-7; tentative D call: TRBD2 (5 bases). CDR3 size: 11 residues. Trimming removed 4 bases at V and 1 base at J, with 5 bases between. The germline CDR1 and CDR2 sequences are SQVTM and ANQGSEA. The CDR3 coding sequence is TGCAGCGTTGGGGAGTCCTACGAGCAGTACTTC. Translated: CSVGESYEQYF.

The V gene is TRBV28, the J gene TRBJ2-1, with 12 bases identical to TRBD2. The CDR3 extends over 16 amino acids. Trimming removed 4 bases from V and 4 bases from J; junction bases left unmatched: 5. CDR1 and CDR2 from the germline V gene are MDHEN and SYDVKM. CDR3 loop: CASSSRTSGKYNEQFF. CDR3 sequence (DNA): TGTGCCAGCAGTTCGAGGACTAGCGGGAAATACAATGAGCAGTTCTTC.

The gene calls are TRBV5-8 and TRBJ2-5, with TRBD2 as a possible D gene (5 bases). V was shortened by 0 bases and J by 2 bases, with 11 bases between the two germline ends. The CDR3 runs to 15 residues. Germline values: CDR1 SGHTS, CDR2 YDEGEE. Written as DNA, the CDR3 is TGTGCCAGCAGCTTGGAGGGAGCGGAACAAGAGACCCAGTACTTC. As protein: CASSLEGAEQETQYF.

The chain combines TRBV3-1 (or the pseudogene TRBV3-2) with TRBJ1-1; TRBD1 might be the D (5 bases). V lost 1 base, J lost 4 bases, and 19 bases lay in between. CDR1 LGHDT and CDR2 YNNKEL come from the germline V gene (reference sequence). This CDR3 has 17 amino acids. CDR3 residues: CASSQAIVGQGGTEAFF. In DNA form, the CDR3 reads TGTGCCAGCAGCCAAGCGATTGTCGGGCAGGGCGGCACTGAAGCTTTCTTT.

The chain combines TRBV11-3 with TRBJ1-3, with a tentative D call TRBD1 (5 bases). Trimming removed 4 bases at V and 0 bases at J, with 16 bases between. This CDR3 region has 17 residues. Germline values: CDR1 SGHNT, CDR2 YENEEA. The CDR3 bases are TGTGCCAGCAGCTCATTCACGGGGGTGCTCTCTGGAAACACCATATATTTT. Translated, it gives CASSSFTGVLSGNTIYF.

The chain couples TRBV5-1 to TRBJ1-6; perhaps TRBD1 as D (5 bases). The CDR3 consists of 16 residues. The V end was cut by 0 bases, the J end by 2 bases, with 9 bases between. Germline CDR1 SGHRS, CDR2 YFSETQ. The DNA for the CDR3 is TGCGCCAGCAGCTTGGCAACAGGAACCTATAATTCACCCCTCCACTTT. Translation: CASSLATGTYNSPLHF.

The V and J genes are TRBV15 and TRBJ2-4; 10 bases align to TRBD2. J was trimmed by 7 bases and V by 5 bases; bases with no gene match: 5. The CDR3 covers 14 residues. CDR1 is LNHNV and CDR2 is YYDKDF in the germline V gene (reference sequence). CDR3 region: CATSSSGGPNIQYF. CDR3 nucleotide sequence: TGTGCCACCAGCTCTAGCGGGGGTCCGAACATTCAGTACTTC.

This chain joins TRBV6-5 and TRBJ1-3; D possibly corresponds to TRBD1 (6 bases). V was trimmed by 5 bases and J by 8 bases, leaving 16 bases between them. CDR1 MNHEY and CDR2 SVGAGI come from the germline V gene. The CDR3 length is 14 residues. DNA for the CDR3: TGTGCCAGCAGTCAGACCGGGGGGGGCTACACCATATATTTT. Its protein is CASSQTGGGYTIYF.

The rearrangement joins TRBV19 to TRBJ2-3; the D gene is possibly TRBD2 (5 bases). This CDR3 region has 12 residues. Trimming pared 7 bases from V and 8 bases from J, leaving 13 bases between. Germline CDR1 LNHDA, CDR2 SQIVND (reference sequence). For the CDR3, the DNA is TGTGCCAGTACCATCTCCGAGGGTACGCAGTATTTT. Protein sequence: CASTISEGTQYF.

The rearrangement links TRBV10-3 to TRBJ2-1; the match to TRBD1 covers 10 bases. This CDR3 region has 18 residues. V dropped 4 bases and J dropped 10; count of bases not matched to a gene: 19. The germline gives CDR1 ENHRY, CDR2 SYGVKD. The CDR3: CAISAVPGQGSGKPEQFF. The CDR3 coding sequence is TGTGCCATCAGTGCCGTCCCGGGACAGGGGTCGGGTAAGCCCGAGCAGTTCTTC.

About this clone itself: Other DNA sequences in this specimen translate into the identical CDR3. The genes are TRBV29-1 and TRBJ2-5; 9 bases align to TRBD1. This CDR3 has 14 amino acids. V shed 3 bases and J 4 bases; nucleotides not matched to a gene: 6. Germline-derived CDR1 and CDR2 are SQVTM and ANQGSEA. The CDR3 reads CSVEGQGVGETQYF. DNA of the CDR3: TGCAGCGTTGAGGGACAGGGCGTAGGAGAGACCCAGTACTTC.

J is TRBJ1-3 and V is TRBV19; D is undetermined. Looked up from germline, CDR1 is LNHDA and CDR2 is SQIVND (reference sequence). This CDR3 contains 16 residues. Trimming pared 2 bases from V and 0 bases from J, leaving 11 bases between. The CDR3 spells CASSIRGVSSGNTIYF. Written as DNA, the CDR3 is TGTGCCAGTAGTATACGGGGAGTAAGCTCTGGAAACACCATATATTTT.

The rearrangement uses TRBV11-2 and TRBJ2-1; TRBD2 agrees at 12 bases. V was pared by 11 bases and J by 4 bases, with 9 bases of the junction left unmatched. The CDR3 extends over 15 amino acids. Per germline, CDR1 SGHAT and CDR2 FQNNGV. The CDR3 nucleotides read TGTGCCGGAGGGGCTAGCGGGAGGGATTACAATGAGCAGTTCTTC. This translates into CAGGASGRDYNEQFF.

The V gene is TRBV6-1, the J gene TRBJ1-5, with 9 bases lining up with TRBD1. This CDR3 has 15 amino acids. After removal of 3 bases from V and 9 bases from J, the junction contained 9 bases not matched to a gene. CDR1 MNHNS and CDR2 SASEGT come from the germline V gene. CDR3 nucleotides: TGTGCCAGCAGTGAGACGGGGACAGGGAAGCCGCCCCAGCATTTT. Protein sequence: CASSETGTGKPPQHF.

The CDR3 region is CASRGPGNTGELFF. The CDR3 DNA is TGTGCCAGCCGGGGTCCGGGGAACACCGGGGAGCTGTTTTTT. The chain has TRBV2 and TRBJ2-2; tentative D call: TRBD2 (5 bases). The CDR3 runs to 14 residues. Germline V lookup: CDR1 SNHLY, CDR2 FYNNEI. V was clipped by 8 bases and J by 1 base, with 11 bases between them.

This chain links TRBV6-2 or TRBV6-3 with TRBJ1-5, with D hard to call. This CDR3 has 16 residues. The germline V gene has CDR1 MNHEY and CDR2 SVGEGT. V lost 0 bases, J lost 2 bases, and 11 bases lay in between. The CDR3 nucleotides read TGTGCCAGCAGTTACTCCCCTAGTGGCGGCAATCAGCCCCAGCATTTT. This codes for CASSYSPSGGNQPQHF.